The clone carrying this TCR beta chain showed up many times. The V segment lost 0 bases and the J segment 5 bases; nucleotides outside the gene matches: 2. This CDR3 is 15 amino acids long. Germline CDR1 LNHNV, CDR2 YYDKDF (reference sequence). TCRdb reanalysed the 5' RACE reads using MiXCR and keeps one entry per CDR3 protein. Of roughly 62,000 distinct CDR3 sequences listed, around 10% are singletons. The sample originates from a study of neurological immune-mediated disorders. The genes are TRBV15 and TRBJ2-7; 12 nucleotides align to TRBD1. The clonotype originates from a man in his sixties in good health. Sequences were obtained from PBMCs. This chain's CDR3 is CATSREGQGANEQYF. In DNA form, the CDR3 reads TGTGCCACCAGCAGAGAGGGACAGGGGGCGAACGAGCAGTACTTC. Drawing the rest from reference TRBV15 and TRBJ2-7, the complete variable domain is DAMVIQNPRYQVTQFGKPVTLSCSQTLNHNVMYWYQQKSSQAPKLLFHYYDKDFNNEADTPDNFQSRRPNTSFCFLDIRSPGLGDTAMYLCATSREGQGANEQYFGPGTRLTVT.